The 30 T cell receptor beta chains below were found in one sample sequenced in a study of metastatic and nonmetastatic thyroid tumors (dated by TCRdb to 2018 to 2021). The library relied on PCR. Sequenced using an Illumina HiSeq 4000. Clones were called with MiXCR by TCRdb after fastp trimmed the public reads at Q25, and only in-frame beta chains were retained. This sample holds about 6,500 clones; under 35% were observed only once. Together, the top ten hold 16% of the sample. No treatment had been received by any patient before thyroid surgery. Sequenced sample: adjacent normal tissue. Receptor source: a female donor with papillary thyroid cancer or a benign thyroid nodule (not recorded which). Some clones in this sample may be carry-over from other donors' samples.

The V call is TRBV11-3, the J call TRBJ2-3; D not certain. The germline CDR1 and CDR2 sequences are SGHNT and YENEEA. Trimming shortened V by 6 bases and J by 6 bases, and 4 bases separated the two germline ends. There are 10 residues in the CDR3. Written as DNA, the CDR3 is TGTGCCAGCAGTTTGGATACGCAGTATTTT. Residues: CASSLDTQYF.

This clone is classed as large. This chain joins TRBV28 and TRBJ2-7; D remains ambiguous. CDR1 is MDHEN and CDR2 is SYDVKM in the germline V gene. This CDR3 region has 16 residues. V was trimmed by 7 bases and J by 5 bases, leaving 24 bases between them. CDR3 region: CASTLSWVGSSHEQYF. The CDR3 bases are TGTGCCAGCACCTTAAGTTGGGTAGGAAGTTCCCACGAGCAGTACTTC.

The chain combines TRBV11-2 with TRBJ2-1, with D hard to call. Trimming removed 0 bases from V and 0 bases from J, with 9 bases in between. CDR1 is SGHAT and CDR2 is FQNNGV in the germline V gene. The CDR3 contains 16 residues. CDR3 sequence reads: CASSLDPQSSYNEQFF. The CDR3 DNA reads TGTGCCAGCAGCTTAGACCCCCAATCCTCCTACAATGAGCAGTTCTTC.

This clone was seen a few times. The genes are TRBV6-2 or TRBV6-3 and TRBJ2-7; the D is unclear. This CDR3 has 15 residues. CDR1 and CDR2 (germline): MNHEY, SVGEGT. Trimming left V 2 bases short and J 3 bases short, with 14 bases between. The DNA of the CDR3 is TGTGCCAGCAGTTACCCAATTTGGAAGCGCTACGAGCAGTACTTC. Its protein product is CASSYPIWKRYEQYF.

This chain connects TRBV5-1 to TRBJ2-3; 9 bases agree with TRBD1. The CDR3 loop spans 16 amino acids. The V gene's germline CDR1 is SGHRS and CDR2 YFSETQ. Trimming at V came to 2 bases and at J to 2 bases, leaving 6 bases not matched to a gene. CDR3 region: CASSFGGQGPTDTQYF. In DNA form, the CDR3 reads TGCGCCAGCAGCTTCGGGGGACAGGGACCCACAGATACGCAGTATTTT. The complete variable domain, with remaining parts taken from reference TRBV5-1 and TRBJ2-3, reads KAGVTQTPRYLIKTRGQQVTLSCSPISGHRSVSWYQQTPGQGLQFLFEYFSETQRNKGNFPGRFSGRQFSNSRSEMNVSTLELGDSALYLCASSFGGQGPTDTQYFGPGTRLTVL.

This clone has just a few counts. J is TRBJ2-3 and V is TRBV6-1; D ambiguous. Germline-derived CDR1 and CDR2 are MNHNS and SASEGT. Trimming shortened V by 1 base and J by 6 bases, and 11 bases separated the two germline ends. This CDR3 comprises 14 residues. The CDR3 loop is CASSEGGARDTQYF. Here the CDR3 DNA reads TGTGCCAGCAGTGAAGGAGGTGCTCGGGATACGCAGTATTTT.

CDR3 amino acids: CASSLLQGVEQYV. The CDR3, as DNA: TGTGCCAGCAGTCTACTCCAGGGGGTCGAGCAGTACGTC. The rearrangement links TRBV6-2 or TRBV6-3 to TRBJ2-7; 7 bases match TRBD1. CDR3 length equals 13 residues. CDR1 is MNHEY and CDR2 is SVGEGT in the germline V gene. Unmatched junction bases numbered 7, after V lost 5 bases and J lost 6 bases.

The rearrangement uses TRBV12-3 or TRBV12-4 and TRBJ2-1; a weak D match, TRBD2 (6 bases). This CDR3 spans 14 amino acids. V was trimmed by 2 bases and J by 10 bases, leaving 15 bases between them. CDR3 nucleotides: TGTGCCAGCAGTTTACAGGGAAAAGGAGGGGAGCAGTTCTTC. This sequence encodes CASSLQGKGGEQFF.

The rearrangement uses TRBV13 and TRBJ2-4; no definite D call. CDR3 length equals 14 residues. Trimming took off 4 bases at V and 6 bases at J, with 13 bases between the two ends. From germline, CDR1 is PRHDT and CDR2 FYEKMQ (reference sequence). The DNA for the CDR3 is TGTGCCAGCAGCTCCCGGGTTTTTAGAAACATTCAGTACTTC. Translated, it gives CASSSRVFRNIQYF.

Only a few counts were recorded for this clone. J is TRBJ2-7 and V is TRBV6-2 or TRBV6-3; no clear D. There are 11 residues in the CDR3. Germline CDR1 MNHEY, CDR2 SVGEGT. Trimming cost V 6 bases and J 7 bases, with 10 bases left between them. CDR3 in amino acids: CASSLRMEQYF. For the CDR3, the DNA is TGTGCCAGCAGCCTTCGGATGGAGCAGTACTTC.

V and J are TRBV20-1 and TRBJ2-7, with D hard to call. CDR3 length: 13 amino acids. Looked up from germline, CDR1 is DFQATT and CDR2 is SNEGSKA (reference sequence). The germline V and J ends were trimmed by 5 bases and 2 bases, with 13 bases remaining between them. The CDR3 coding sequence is TGCAGTGCTCAAGCAGGTGGTACCTACGAGCAGTACTTC. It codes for CSAQAGGTYEQYF.

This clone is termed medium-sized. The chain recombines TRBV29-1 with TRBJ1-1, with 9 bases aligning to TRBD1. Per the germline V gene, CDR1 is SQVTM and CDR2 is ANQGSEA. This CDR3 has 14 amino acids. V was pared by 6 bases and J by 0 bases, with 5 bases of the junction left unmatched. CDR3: CSVPGQGMNTEAFF. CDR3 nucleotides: TGCAGCGTACCCGGACAGGGGATGAACACTGAAGCTTTCTTT.

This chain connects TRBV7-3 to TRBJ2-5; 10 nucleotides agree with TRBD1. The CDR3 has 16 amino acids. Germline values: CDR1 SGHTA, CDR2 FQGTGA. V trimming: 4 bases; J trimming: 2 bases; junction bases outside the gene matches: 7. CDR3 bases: TGTGCCAGCAGCTCTGTGACAGGGGGCGGTCAAGAGACCCAGTACTTC. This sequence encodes CASSSVTGGGQETQYF.

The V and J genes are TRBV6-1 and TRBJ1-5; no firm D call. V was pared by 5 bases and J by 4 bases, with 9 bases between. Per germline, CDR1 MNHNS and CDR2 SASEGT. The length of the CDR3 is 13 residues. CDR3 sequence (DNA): TGTGCCAGCAGTCCCCAGGAAAATCAGCCCCAGCATTTT. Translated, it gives CASSPQENQPQHF.

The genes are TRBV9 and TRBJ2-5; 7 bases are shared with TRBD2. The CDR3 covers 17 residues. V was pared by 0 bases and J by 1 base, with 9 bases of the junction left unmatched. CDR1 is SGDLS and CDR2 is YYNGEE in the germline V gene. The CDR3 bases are TGTGCCAGCAGCGTAGGGGCTAGCGGAGACACCCAAGAGACCCAGTACTTC. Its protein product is CASSVGASGDTQETQYF.

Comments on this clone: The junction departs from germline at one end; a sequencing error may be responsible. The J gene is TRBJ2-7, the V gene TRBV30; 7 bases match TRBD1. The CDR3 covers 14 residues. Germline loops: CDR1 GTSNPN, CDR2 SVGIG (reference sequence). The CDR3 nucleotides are TGTGCCCGGAGTGTTTCCGGGACAGCCTACGAGCAGTACTTC. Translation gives CARSVSGTAYEQYF.

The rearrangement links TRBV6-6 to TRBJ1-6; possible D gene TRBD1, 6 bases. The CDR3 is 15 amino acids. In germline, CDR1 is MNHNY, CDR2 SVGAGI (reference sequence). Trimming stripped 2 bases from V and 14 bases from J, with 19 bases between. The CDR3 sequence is CASSYNGRGLWALHF. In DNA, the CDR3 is TGTGCCAGCAGTTACAATGGACGGGGGCTCTGGGCCCTCCACTTT.

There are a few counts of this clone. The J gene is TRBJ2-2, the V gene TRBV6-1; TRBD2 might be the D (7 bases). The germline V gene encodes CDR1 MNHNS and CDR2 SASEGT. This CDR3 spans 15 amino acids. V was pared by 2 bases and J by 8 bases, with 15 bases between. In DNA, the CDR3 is TGTGCCAGCAGTGAATCCCCGGGGGGCCGGGGGGAGCTGTTTTTT. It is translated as CASSESPGGRGELFF.

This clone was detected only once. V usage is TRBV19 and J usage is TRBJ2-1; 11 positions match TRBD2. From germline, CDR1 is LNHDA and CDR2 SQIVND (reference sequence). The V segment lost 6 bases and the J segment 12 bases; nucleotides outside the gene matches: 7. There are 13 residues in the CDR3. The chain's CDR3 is CASRMTSGAVQFF. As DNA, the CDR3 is TGTGCCAGTAGGATGACTAGCGGGGCGGTGCAGTTCTTC.

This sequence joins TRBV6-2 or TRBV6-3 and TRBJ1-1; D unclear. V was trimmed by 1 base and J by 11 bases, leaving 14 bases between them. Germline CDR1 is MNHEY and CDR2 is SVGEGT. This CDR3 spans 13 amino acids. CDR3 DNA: TGTGCCAGCAGTTACTTAGGGTCACGCGAGGCTTTCTTT. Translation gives CASSYLGSREAFF.

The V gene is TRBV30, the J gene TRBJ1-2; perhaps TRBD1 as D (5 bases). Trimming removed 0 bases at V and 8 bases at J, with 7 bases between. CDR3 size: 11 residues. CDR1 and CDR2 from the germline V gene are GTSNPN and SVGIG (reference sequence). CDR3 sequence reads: CAWSVGVGYTF. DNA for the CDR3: TGTGCCTGGAGTGTAGGGGTGGGCTACACCTTC.

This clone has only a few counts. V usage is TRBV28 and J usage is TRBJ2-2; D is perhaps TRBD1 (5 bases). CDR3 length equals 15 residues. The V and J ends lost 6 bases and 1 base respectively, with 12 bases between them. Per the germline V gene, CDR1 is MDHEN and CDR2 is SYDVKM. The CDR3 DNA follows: TGTGCCAGCAGATCCGACAGACAGAACACCGGGGAGCTGTTTTTT. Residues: CASRSDRQNTGELFF.

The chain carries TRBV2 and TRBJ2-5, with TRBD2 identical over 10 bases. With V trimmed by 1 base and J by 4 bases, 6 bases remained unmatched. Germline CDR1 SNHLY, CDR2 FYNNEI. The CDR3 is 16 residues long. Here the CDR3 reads CASSEELAGGIETQYF. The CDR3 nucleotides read TGTGCCAGCAGTGAAGAATTAGCGGGAGGTATAGAGACCCAGTACTTC.

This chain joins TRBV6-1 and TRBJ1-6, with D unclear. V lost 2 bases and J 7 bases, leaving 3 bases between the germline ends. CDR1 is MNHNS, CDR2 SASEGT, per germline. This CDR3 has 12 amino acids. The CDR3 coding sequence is TGTGCCAGCAGTGAATACAATTCACCCCTCCACTTT. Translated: CASSEYNSPLHF.

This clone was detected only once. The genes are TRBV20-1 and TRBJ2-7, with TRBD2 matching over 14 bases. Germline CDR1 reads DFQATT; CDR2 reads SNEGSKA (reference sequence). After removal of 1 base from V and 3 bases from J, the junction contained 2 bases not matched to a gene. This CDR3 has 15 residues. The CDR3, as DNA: TGCAGTGCTAGAGGGACTAGCGGGAGGTTCTACGAGCAGTACTTC. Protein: CSARGTSGRFYEQYF.

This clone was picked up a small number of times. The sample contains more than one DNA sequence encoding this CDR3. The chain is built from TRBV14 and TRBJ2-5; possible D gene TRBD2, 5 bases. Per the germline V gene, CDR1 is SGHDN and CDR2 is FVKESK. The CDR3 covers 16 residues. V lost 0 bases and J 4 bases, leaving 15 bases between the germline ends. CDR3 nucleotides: TGTGCCAGCAGCCAAGAGTTAGGAGGTCTTGGAGAGACCCAGTACTTC. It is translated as CASSQELGGLGETQYF.

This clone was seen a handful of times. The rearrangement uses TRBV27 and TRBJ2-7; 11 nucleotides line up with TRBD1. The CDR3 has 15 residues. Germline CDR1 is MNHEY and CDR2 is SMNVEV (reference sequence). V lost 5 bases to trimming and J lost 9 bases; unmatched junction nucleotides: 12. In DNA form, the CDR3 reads TGTGCCAGCAGTCCCTCCGGGACAGGGGGAGGGCGGCAGTACTTC. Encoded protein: CASSPSGTGGGRQYF.

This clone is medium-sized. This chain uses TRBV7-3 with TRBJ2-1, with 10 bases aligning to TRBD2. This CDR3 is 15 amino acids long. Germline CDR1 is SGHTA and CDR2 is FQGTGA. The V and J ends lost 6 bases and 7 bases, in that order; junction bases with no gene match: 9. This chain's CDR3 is CASRETGLALNEQFF. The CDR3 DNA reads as TGTGCCAGCAGGGAAACGGGACTAGCGCTAAATGAGCAGTTCTTC.

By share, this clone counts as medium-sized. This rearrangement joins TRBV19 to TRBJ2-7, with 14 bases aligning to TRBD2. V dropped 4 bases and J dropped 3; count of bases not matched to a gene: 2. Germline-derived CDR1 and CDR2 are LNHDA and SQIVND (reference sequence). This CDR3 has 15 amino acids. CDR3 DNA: TGTGCCAGTAGTACCGGGACTAGCGGGGGCTACGAGCAGTACTTC. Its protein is CASSTGTSGGYEQYF. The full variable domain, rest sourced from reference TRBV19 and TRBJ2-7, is DGGITQSPKYLFRKEGQNVTLSCEQNLNHDAMYWYRQDPGQGLRLIYYSQIVNDFQKGDIAEGYSVSREKKESFPLTVTSAQKNPTAFYLCASSTGTSGGYEQYFGPGTRLTVT.

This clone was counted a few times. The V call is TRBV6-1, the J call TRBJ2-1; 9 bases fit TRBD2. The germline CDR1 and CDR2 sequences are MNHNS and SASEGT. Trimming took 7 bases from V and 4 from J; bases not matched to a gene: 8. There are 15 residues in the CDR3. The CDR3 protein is CASTLLAGSYNEQFF. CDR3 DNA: TGTGCCAGCACCCTGCTAGCGGGGAGTTACAATGAGCAGTTCTTC.